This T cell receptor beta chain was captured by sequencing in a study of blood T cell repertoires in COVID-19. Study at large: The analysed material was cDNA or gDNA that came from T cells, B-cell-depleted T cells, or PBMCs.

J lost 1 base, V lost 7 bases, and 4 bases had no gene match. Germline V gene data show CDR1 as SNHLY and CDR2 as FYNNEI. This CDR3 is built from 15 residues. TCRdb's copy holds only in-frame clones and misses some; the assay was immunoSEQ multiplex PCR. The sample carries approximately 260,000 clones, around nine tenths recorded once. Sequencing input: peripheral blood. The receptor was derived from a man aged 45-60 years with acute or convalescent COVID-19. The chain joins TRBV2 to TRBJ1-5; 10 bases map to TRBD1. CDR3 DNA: TGTGCCAGCACGCGGACAGGGGGAAGCAATCAGCCCCAGCATTTT. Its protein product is CASTRTGGSNQPQHF.